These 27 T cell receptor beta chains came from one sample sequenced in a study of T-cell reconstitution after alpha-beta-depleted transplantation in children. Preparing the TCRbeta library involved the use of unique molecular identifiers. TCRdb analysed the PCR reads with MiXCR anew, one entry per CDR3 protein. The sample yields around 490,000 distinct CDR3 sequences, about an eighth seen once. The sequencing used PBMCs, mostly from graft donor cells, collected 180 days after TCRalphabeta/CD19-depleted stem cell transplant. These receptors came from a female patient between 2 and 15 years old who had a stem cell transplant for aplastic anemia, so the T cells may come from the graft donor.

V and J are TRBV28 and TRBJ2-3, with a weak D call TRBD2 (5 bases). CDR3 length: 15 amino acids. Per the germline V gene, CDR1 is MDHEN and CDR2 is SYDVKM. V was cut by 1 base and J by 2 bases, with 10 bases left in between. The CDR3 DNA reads TGTGCCAGCAGTTTATATGGGGAGACCACAGATACGCAGTATTTT. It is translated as CASSLYGETTDTQYF.

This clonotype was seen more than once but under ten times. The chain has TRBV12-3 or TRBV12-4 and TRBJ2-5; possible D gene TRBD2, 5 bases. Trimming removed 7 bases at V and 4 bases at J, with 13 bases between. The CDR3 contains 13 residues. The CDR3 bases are TGTGCCAGCACACCGGCTAGCAGAGAGACCCAGTACTTC. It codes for CASTPASRETQYF.

The DNA for the CDR3 is TGTGCCAGCAGAAAAGGGACAGGGGACACCGGGGAGCTGTTTTTT. As protein: CASRKGTGDTGELFF. This chain links TRBV6-1 with TRBJ2-2; 10 bases line up with TRBD1. This CDR3 region has 15 residues. CDR1 is MNHNS and CDR2 is SASEGT in the germline V gene. The V and J ends lost 6 bases and 3 bases, in that order; junction bases with no gene match: 4.

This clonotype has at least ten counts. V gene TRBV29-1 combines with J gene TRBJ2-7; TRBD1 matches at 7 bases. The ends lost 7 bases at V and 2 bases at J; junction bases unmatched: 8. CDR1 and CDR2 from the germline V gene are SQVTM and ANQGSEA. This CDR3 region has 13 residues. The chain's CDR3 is CSALDRSAYEQYF. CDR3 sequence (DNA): TGCAGCGCTCTGGACAGGTCCGCCTACGAGCAGTACTTC.

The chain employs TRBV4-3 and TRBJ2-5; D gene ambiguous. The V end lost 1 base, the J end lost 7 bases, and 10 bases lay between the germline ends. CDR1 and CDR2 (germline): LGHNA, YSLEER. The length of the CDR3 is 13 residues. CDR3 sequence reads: CASSQGVVGTQYF. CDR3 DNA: TGCGCCAGCAGCCAAGGGGTGGTGGGGACCCAGTACTTC.

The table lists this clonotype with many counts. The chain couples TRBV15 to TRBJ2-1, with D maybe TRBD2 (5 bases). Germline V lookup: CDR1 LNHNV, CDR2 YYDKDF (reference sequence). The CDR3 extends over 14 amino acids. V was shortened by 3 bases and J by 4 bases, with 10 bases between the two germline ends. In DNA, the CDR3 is TGTGCCACCAGCAGTCCTAGCCCATACAATGAGCAGTTCTTC. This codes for CATSSPSPYNEQFF. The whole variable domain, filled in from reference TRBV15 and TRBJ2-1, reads DAMVIQNPRYQVTQFGKPVTLSCSQTLNHNVMYWYQQKSSQAPKLLFHYYDKDFNNEADTPDNFQSRRPNTSFCFLDIRSPGLGDTAMYLCATSSPSPYNEQFFGPGTRLTVL.

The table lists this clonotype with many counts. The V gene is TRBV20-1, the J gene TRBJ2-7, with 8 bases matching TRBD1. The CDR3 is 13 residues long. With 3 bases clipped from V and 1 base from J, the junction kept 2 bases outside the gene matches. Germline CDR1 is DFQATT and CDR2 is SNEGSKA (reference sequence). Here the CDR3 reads CSASTGGSYEQYV. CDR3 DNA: TGCAGTGCTAGTACAGGGGGGTCCTACGAGCAGTACGTC.

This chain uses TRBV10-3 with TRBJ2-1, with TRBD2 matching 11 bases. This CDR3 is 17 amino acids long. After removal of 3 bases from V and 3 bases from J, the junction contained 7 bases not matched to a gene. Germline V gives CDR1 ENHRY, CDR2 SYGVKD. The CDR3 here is CAISEGLAGTHYNEQFF. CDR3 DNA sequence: TGTGCCATCAGTGAAGGACTAGCGGGCACCCACTACAATGAGCAGTTCTTC.

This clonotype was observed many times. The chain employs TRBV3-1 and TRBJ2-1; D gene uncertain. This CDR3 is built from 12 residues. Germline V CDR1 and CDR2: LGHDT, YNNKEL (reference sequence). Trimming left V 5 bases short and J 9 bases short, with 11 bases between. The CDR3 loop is CASSYQASEQFF. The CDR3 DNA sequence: TGTGCCAGCAGCTACCAAGCTAGTGAGCAGTTCTTC.

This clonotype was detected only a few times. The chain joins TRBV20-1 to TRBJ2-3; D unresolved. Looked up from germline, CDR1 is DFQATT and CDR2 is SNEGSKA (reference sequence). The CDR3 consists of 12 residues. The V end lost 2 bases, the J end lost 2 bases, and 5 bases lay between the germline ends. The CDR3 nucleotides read TGCAGTGCTAGACAGACCACAGATACGCAGTATTTT. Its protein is CSARQTTDTQYF.

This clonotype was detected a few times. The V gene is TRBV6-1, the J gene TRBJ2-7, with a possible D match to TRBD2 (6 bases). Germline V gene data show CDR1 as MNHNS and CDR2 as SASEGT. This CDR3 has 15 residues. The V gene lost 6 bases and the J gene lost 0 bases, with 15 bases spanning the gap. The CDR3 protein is CASSTLAGYSYEQYF. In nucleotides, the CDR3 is TGTGCCAGCAGCACCCTTGCGGGATACTCCTACGAGCAGTACTTC.

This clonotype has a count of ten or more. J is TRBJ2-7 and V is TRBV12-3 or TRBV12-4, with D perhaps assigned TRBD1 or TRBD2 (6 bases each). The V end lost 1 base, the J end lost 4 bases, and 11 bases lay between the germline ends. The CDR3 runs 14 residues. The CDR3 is CASSLVGGGYEQYF. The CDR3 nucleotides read TGTGCCAGCAGTTTAGTGGGGGGCGGGTACGAGCAGTACTTC.

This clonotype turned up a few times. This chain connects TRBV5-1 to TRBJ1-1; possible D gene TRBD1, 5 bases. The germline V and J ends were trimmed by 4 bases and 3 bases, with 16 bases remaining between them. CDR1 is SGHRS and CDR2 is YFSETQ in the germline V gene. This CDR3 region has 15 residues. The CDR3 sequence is CASSPGAGRHTEAFF. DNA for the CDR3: TGCGCCAGCAGCCCCGGGGCCGGGCGACACACTGAAGCTTTCTTT. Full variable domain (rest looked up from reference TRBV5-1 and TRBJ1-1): KAGVTQTPRYLIKTRGQQVTLSCSPISGHRSVSWYQQTPGQGLQFLFEYFSETQRNKGNFPGRFSGRQFSNSRSEMNVSTLELGDSALYLCASSPGAGRHTEAFFGQGTRLTVV.

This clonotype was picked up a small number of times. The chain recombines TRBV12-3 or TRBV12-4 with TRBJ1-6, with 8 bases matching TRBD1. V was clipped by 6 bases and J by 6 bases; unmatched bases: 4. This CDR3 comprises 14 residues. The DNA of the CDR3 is TGTGCCAGCAGCGGACAGGGTAGTAATTCACCCCTCCACTTT. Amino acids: CASSGQGSNSPLHF.

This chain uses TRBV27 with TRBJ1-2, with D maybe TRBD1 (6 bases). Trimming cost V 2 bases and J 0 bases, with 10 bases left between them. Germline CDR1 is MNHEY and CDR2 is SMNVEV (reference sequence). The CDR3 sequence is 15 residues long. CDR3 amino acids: CASSLRAGANYGYTF. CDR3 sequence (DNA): TGTGCCAGCAGTTTAAGAGCAGGGGCTAACTATGGCTACACCTTC.

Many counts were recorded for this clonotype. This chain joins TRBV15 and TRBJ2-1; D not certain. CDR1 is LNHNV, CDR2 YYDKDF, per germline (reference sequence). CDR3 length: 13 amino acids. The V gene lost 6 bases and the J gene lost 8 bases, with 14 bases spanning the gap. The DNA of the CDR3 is TGTGCCACCAGAGCAGGACCGGTCGATGAGCAGTTCTTC. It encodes CATRAGPVDEQFF.

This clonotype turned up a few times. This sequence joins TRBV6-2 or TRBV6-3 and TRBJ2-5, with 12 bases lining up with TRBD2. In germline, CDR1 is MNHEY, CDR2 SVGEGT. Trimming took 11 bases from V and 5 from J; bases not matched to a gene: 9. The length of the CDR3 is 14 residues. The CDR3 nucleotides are TGTGCCGGGAGACTAGCGGGAGTGGGGGAGACCCAGTACTTC. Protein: CAGRLAGVGETQYF.

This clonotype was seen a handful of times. CDR3 region: CASSSSTGNTEAFF. The CDR3 nucleotides read TGCGCCAGCAGCTCCTCGACAGGGAACACTGAAGCTTTCTTT. The chain recombines TRBV5-1 with TRBJ1-1; a weak D match, TRBD1 (6 bases). The germline CDR1 and CDR2 sequences are SGHRS and YFSETQ. Trimming shortened V by 3 bases and J by 1 base, and 10 bases separated the two germline ends. This CDR3 region has 14 residues. The whole variable domain, remainder taken from reference TRBV5-1 and TRBJ1-1, is KAGVTQTPRYLIKTRGQQVTLSCSPISGHRSVSWYQQTPGQGLQFLFEYFSETQRNKGNFPGRFSGRQFSNSRSEMNVSTLELGDSALYLCASSSSTGNTEAFFGQGTRLTVV.

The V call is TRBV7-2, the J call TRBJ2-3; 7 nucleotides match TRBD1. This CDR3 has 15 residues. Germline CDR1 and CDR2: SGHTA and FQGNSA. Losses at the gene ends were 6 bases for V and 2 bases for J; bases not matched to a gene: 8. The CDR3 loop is CASSSDRAVTDTQYF. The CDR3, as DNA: TGTGCCAGCAGTTCTGACAGGGCTGTCACAGATACGCAGTATTTT.

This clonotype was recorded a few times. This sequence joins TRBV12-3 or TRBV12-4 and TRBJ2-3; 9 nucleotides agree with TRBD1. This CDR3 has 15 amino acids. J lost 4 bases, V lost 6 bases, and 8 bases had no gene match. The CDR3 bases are TGTGCCAGCAGACCGGGACAGGGAGTGGCAGATACGCAGTATTTT. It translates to CASRPGQGVADTQYF.

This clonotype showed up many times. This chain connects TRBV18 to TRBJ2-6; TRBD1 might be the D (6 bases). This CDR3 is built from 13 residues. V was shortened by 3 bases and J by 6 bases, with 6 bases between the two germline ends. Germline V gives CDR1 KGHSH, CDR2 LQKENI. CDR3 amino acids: CASSPGQANVLTF. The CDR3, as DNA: TGTGCCAGCTCACCGGGACAGGCCAACGTCCTGACTTTC.

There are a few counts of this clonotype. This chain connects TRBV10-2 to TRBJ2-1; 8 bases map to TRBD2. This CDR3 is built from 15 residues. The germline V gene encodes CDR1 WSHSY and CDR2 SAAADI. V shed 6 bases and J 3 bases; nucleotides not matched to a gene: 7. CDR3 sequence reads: CASSAAGVGYNEQFF. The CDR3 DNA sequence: TGCGCCAGCAGCGCAGCGGGAGTCGGCTACAATGAGCAGTTCTTC.

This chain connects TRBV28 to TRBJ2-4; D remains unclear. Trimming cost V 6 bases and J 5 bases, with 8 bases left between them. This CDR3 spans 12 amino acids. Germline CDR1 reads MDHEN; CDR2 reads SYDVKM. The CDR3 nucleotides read TGTGCCAGCAGCCTGAGGCAAAACATTCAGTACTTC. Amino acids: CASSLRQNIQYF.

CDR3 sequence: CASRWTDFQPQHF. For the CDR3, the DNA is TGTGCCAGCAGGTGGACAGACTTCCAGCCCCAGCATTTT. The J gene is TRBJ1-5, the V gene TRBV6-1, with a tentative D call TRBD1 (6 bases). The CDR3 is 13 amino acids. The germline gives CDR1 MNHNS, CDR2 SASEGT. Trimming removed 6 bases from V and 7 bases from J, with 13 bases in between.

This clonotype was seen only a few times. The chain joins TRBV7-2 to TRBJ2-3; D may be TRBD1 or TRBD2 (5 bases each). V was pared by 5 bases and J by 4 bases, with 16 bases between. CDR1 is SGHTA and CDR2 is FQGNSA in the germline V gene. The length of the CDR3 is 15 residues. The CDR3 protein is CASSPDGTRSDTQYF. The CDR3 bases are TGTGCCAGCAGCCCAGACGGGACGCGGTCAGATACGCAGTATTTT. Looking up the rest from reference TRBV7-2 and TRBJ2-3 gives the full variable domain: GAGVSQSPSNKVTEKGKDVELRCDPISGHTALYWYRQSLGQGLEFLIYFQGNSAPDKSGLPSDRFSAERTGGSVSTLTIQRTQQEDSAVYLCASSPDGTRSDTQYFGPGTRLTVL.

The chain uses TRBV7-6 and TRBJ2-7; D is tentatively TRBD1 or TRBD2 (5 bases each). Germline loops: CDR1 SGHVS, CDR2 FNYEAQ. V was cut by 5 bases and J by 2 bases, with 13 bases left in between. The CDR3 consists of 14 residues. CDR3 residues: CASSPGTEAYEQYV. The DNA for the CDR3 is TGTGCCAGCAGCCCTGGGACCGAAGCCTACGAGCAGTACGTC.

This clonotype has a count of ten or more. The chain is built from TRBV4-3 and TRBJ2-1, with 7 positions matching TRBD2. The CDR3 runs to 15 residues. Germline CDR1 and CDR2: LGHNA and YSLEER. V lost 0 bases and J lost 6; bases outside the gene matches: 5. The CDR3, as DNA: TGCGCCAGCAGCCAAGATGGACTAGGGTTCAATGAGCAGTTCTTC. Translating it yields CASSQDGLGFNEQFF.